This TCR beta chain originates from a study of Ad26.COV2.S vaccination and SARS-CoV-2 variants. On the study more broadly: Donor participated within the Ad26.COV2.S arm of the COV1001 trial. Ad26.COV2.S was injected intramuscularly once or twice, 56 days apart.

The CDR3 is made up of 11 amino acids. Trimming pared 5 bases from V and 7 bases from J, leaving 6 bases between. The germline V gene encodes CDR1 SGHVS and CDR2 FQNEAQ. TCRdb's copy holds only in-frame clones and misses some; the assay was immunoSEQ multiplex PCR. The sample holds 410,000 or so clones, 92% seen once. Treatment meaning: 15 to 20 received Ad26.COV2.S at low or high dose, single or two shots; several received placebo; per-sample allocation not given. Sampling happened 63 days after the first vaccine or placebo injection. It was an adult aged 18-55 years in Boston who was the donor. The vaccine delivered Wuhan-strain SARS-CoV-2 spike through an Ad26 vector.

The source was peripheral blood, collected in a trial of Ad26.COV2.S vaccine versus placebo. The V call is TRBV7-8, the J call TRBJ2-1; no reliable D call. The clonotype originates from a person aged 18-60 years who received the Ad26.COV2.S COVID-19 vaccine or a placebo. The CDR3 sequence is CASSLLNEQFF. The CDR3 nucleotides are TGTGCCAGCAGCCTATTAAATGAGCAGTTCTTC.